These T cell receptor beta chains were read from a single sample in a study of blood T cell repertoires in COVID-19. Clones were sequenced by immunoSEQ multiplex PCR, and TCRdb holds only the in-frame ones, with some missing. The repertoire has 120,000 or so clones, around 86% of them found once; the top ten carry 20% to 30%. Sequencing was carried out using peripheral blood. These receptors were taken from an elderly woman with acute or convalescent COVID-19. Both conserved end residues are part of each CDR3. The D gene is left open where the match is weak. Part of the rows lack a size; the others show once, few, many or a class for expanded clones.

D	V	J	size	DNA	CDR3
NA	TRBV9	TRBJ2-1	NA	TGTGCCAGCAGCGTAGCTTGGGAGGCCTACAATGAGCAGTTCTTC	CASSVAWEAYNEQFF
TRBD1	TRBV28	TRBJ1-5	NA	TGTGCCAGCAGTCTCTTTGTTTCCGGGACAGGGATGAGTAGCAATCAGCCCCAGCATTTT	CASSLFVSGTGMSSNQPQHF
TRBD2	TRBV6-1	TRBJ2-3	NA	TGTGCCAGCAGTGAAGTAGATAGCGGGGGGGCAGATACGCAGTATTTT	CASSEVDSGGADTQYF
NA	TRBV18	TRBJ1-2	NA	TGTGCCAGCTCATCCACACAGGGAGCGGGGTATGGCTACACCTTC	CASSSTQGAGYGYTF
TRBD1	TRBV5-1	TRBJ2-5	NA	TGCGCCAGCACAGGGGGCGACGCCCAAGAGACCCAGTACTTC	CASTGGDAQETQYF
NA	TRBV12-3/TRBV12-4	TRBJ1-2	NA	TGTGCCAGCAGAAAGGGGAATGGCTACACCTTC	CASRKGNGYTF
TRBD1	TRBV18	TRBJ1-2	NA	TGTGCCAGCTCACCACCGTCCCGACAGGGGTATGGCTACACCTTC	CASSPPSRQGYGYTF
NA	TRBV7-9	TRBJ2-2	NA	TGTGCCAGCAGCCTGGGGACAACGAACACCGGGGAGCTGTTTTTT	CASSLGTTNTGELFF
NA	TRBV7-2	TRBJ1-1	NA	TGTGCCAGCAGCTTAGCGCCCAGGGCAGCCACTGAAGCTTTCTTT	CASSLAPRAATEAFF
TRBD1	TRBV9	TRBJ1-4	NA	TGTGCCAGCAGCCCTCAAGGACAGGGAAATGAAAAACTGTTTTTT	CASSPQGQGNEKLFF
NA	TRBV20-1	TRBJ1-4	NA	TGCAGTGCTAGTAACCCTCGGAATGAAAAACTGTTTTTT	CSASNPRNEKLFF
NA	TRBV5-1	TRBJ2-3	few	TGCGCCAGCAGCTTGGCGGGGGGCACAGATACGCAGTATTTT	CASSLAGGTDTQYF
NA	TRBV3-1/TRBV3-2	TRBJ2-1	NA	TGTGCCAGCAGCCTCCTACCCCAGGGGAGTGGCAATGAGCAGTTCTTC	CASSLLPQGSGNEQFF
NA	TRBV10-3	TRBJ1-6	once	TGTGCCATCAGTTATTCAGGTTCACCCCTCCACTTT	CAISYSGSPLHF
TRBD1	TRBV5-8	TRBJ1-4	NA	TGTGCCAGCAGCCCCATGACAGGGAGGATGGGGGAAAAACTGTTTTTT	CASSPMTGRMGEKLFF
NA	TRBV5-1	TRBJ1-4	NA	TGCGCCAGCAGCTTGGACACAAGTGGTGAAAAACTGTTTTTT	CASSLDTSGEKLFF
TRBD1	TRBV15	TRBJ1-4	NA	TGTGCCACCAGACCCGGACAGGGCTTTAATGAAAAACTGTTTTTT	CATRPGQGFNEKLFF
NA	TRBV4-1	TRBJ2-7	once	TGCGCCAGCAGCCAAGATCGTGCAGGGGGGATCTACGAGCAGTACTTC	CASSQDRAGGIYEQYF
NA	TRBV18	TRBJ1-5	NA	TGTGCCAGCTCAATGGGGGGTGGCGGCAATCAGCCCCAGCATTTT	CASSMGGGGNQPQHF
NA	TRBV11-1	TRBJ1-6	few	TGTGCCAGCAGCTTTGGGCAGGGCGGTTCACCCCTCCACTTT	CASSFGQGGSPLHF
NA	TRBV15	TRBJ1-2	NA	TGTGCCACCAGCAGAGGAGGGCAGGACTATGGCTACACCTTC	CATSRGGQDYGYTF
TRBD1	TRBV5-4	TRBJ2-5	once	TGTGCCAGCAAAGGACAGGTCGAAGAGACCCAGTACTTC	CASKGQVEETQYF
NA	TRBV10-3	TRBJ1-2	NA	TGTGCCATCAGTGAGCAGACAGAAACCTATGGCTACACCTTC	CAISEQTETYGYTF
NA	TRBV9	TRBJ1-2	once	TGTGCCAGCAGCGCCGAGAGGGACATAAGCTATGGCTACACCTTC	CASSAERDISYGYTF
TRBD1	TRBV7-9	TRBJ2-7	NA	TGTGCCAGCAGCGCGATCGACAGGGGGTGGGACGAGCAGTACTTC	CASSAIDRGWDEQYF
NA	TRBV11-2	TRBJ1-2	few	TGTGCCAGCAGCGAACGGTCGGGAGGGTTTTTCTATGGCTACACCTTC	CASSERSGGFFYGYTF
TRBD1	TRBV11-2	TRBJ2-6	NA	TGTGCCAGCAGCTCTCACAGGGGGTATATTGATTCTGGGGCCAACGTCCTGACTTTC	CASSSHRGYIDSGANVLTF
NA	TRBV7-9	TRBJ1-2	NA	TGTGCCAGCAGCAAGGACATCTATGGCTACACCTTC	CASSKDIYGYTF
TRBD1	TRBV7-2	TRBJ1-2	NA	TGTGCCAGCAGCTTGCTACAGGGGGCCGGCTATGGCTACACCTTC	CASSLLQGAGYGYTF
NA	TRBV5-1	TRBJ2-5	NA	TGCGCCGGGGCGACAGGACTTCAAGAGACCCAGTACTTC	CAGATGLQETQYF
TRBD1	TRBV27	TRBJ1-1	NA	TGTGCCAGCAGTCCTTGGACAGGGGGCTTACCTGAAGCTTTCTTT	CASSPWTGGLPEAFF
NA	TRBV11-3	TRBJ1-1	NA	TGTGCCAGCAGTCACCGGGACACTGAAGCTTTCTTT	CASSHRDTEAFF
NA	TRBV28	TRBJ2-6	NA	TGTGCCAGCGAGTCCGGGGAAGGGGCCAACGTCCTGACTTTC	CASESGEGANVLTF
TRBD1	TRBV2	TRBJ1-3	NA	TGTGCCAGCAGTGGACGACAGGGGCTCCCTCAAAACTCTGGAAACACCATATATTTT	CASSGRQGLPQNSGNTIYF
NA	TRBV6-2/TRBV6-3	TRBJ2-7	NA	TGTGCCAGCAGCAATGACGGAGGAGAGCAGTACTTC	CASSNDGGEQYF
NA	TRBV28	TRBJ1-2	few	TGTGCCAGCAGTTCCTTGGGGGCGCAAGGCTACACCTTC	CASSSLGAQGYTF
TRBD1	TRBV12-5	TRBJ1-5	NA	TGTGCTAGTGGTTCCAACACCGGGACAGGGAATAATCAGCCCCAGCATTTT	CASGSNTGTGNNQPQHF
TRBD2	TRBV5-1	TRBJ2-3	NA	TGCGCCAGCAGCGTTAGCGGGGGCGGTACAGATACGCAGTATTTT	CASSVSGGGTDTQYF
TRBD1	TRBV6-6	TRBJ1-6	NA	TGTGCCAGCAGTTACCGGCGACAGGGTGATAATTCACCCCTCCACTTT	CASSYRRQGDNSPLHF
TRBD1	TRBV28	TRBJ1-2	NA	TGTGCCAGCAGTACACTAAACAGGGGGGTCTATGGCTACACCTTC	CASSTLNRGVYGYTF
TRBD2	TRBV7-9	TRBJ2-2	NA	TGTGCCAGCAGCTTGCAGGGACTATTGCCCGGGGAGCTGTTTTTT	CASSLQGLLPGELFF
NA	TRBV11-1	TRBJ1-2	few	TGTGCCAGCAGTAGAAGTGGGGACACCTACTCCTATGGCTACACCTTC	CASSRSGDTYSYGYTF
NA	TRBV18	TRBJ1-1	NA	TGTGCCAGCTCTCCGCCTAACGGGGGCACTGAAGCTTTCTTT	CASSPPNGGTEAFF